This record looks at one TCR beta chain sequence and its context. This clonotype was seen ten or more times. No antigen is known for it. Per-base qualities were not stored, and no clone one base away is much larger. This entry comes from a study of kidney transplant recipient with SARS-CoV-2 infection listed by TCRdb under 2021. In the germline V gene, CDR1 corresponds to SGHVS and CDR2 to FQNEAQ. The CDR3 spans 20 residues, from the cysteine through the phenylalanine. The retained sequence is limited to the CDR3, 60 bases, with the frame set at the first base. The trim is 5 bases for V and 5 bases for J, with a gap of 28 bases between the germline ends. Sequenced on an Illumina MiSeq. Profiling of the peripheral T cell repertoire was carried out for human TCRbeta genes. Regarding the original processing steps: Beta-binomial modelling was used to test for differences in clonotype abundance while accounting for variability over time. Expanded clonotypes were checked against the ImmuneCODE reference database of SARS-CoV-2-associated TCRs and mapped to regions of the viral genome. Additional analyses of the repertoire looked at TRBV gene usage, CDR3 length, CDR3 amino acid overlap between time points, clonotype abundance distributions and Jaccard similarity. Using fastp trimming at Q25 and MiXCR clonotype assembly, TCRdb reanalyzed the public sequencing data and kept in-frame beta chains. CDR3 protein sequences are deduplicated, and each keeps its most common genes and DNA. These V and J calls rely on TCRdb rather than the paper's analysis. The sample data list roughly 230,000 distinct CDR3 sequences, and about 28% of these were observed just once. In total, the top ten clones hold almost 7.5% of the sample.

Sample time point, as interpreted from the label and publication: pre-pandemic baseline sample and day 111 after first positive SARS-CoV-2 test. Recombination joined TRBV7-8 with TRBJ1-6; possibly the D gene is TRBD1, per 5 matching bases. Specimen: a blood sample, collected at baseline and on roughly day 110 from a kidney transplant recipient. The sequence was collected from a male patient younger than 45 who had COVID-19 and was a kidney transplant recipient. Once a transplant has taken place, some T cells may be donor derived. The CDR3 reads as follows: CASSHFFLGRARRDNSPLHF. The DNA is as follows: TGTGCCAGCAGCCACTTCTTCCTGGGACGGGCGAGGAGAGATAATTCACCCCTCCACTTT.